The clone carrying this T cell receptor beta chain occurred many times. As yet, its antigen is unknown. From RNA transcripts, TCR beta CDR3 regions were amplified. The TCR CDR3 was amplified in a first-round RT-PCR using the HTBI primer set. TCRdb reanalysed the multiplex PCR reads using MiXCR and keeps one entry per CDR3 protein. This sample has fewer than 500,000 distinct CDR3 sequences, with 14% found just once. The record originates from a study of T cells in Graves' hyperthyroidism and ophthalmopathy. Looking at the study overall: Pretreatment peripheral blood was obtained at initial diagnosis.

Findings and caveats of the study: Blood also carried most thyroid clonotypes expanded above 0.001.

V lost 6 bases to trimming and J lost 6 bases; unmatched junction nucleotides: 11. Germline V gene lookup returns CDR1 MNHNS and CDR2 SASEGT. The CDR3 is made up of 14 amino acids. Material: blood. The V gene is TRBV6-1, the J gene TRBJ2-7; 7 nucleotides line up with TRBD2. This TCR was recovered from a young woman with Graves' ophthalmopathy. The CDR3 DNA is TGTGCCAGCAGCCAGACTAGCCCTCCTGCCGAGCAGTACTTC. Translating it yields CASSQTSPPAEQYF.